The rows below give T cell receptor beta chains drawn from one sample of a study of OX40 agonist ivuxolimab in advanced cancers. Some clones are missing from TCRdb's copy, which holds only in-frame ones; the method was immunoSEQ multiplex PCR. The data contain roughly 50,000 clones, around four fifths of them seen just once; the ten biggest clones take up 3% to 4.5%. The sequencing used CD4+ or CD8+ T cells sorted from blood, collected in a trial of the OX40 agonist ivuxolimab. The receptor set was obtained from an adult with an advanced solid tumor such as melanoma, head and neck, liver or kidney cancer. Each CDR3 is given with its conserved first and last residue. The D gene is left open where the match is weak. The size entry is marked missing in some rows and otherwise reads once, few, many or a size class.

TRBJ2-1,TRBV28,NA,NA,CASTQRGYEQFF,TGTGCCAGCACCCAACGAGGGTATGAGCAGTTCTTC
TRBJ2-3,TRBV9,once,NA,CASSVVGDTQYF,TGTGCCAGCAGCGTAGTCGGAGATACGCAGTATTTT
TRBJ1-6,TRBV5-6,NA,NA,CASIPWSSALASPLHF,TGTGCCAGCATCCCCTGGTCGTCGGCCTTAGCCTCACCCCTCCACTTT
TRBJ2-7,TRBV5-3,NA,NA,CASSLNYEQYF,TGTGCCAGCAGCTTAAATTACGAGCAGTACTTC
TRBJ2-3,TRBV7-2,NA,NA,CASSHSGRDYTQYF,TGTGCCAGCAGCCATAGCGGACGGGACTATACGCAGTATTTT
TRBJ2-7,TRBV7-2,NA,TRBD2,CASSSSGGASYEQYF,TGTGCCAGCAGCTCTAGCGGGGGGGCCTCCTACGAGCAGTACTTC
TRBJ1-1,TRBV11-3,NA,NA,CASSFAGNTEAFF,TGTGCCAGCAGCTTTGCAGGTAACACTGAAGCTTTCTTT
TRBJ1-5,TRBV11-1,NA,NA,CASSRGDGGNQPQHF,TGTGCCAGCAGCCGTGGGGATGGGGGCAATCAGCCCCAGCATTTT
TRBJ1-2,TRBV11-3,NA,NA,CASSFNRGANYGYTF,TGTGCCAGCAGCTTCAATCGGGGGGCCAACTATGGCTACACCTTC
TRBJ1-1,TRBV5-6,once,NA,CASTVGGYTEAFF,TGTGCCAGCACCGTCGGGGGGTACACTGAAGCTTTCTTT
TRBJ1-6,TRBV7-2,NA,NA,CASSSPGQSSPLHF,TGTGCCAGCAGCTCTCCGGGACAATCTTCACCCCTCCACTTT
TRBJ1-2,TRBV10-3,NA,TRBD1,CAISEGTGGNGYTF,TGTGCCATCAGTGAGGGAACAGGGGGCAATGGCTACACCTTC
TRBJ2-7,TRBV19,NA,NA,CASSIEGSSEQYF,TGTGCCAGTAGTATCGAGGGTAGTAGCGAGCAGTACTTC
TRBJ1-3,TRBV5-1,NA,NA,CASSFSGPNSGNTIYF,TGCGCCAGCAGCTTTTCGGGCCCCAACTCTGGAAACACCATATATTTT
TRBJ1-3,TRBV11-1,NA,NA,CASSLGDDSGNTIYF,TGTGCCAGCAGTTTGGGGGACGACTCTGGAAACACCATATATTTT
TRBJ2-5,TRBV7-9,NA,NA,CASSFGSVETQYF,TGTGCCAGCAGCTTTGGTAGCGTGGAGACCCAGTACTTC
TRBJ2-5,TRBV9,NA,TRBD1,CASSAGIGTGRETQYF,TGTGCCAGCAGCGCCGGCATAGGGACAGGCCGAGAGACCCAGTACTTC
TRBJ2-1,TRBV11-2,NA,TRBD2,CASSQTSGGASGNEQFF,TGTGCCAGCAGCCAGACTAGCGGGGGGGCATCAGGCAATGAGCAGTTCTTC
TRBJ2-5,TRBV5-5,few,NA,CASSLGPGEGETQYF,TGTGCCAGCAGCTTGGGTCCAGGGGAGGGAGAGACCCAGTACTTC
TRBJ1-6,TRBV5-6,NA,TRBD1,CASSEQGNSPLHF,TGTGCCAGCAGCGAACAGGGGAATTCACCCCTCCACTTT
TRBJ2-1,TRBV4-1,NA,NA,CASSQAVAFLRGEQFF,TGCGCCAGCAGCCAAGCGGTAGCCTTCCTCCGGGGTGAGCAGTTCTTC
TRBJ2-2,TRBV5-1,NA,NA,CASSLAITTSGELFF,TGCGCCAGCAGCTTGGCGATTACAACTTCCGGGGAGCTGTTTTTT
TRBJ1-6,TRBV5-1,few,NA,CASSAAQRDSPLHF,TGCGCCAGCAGCGCGGCACAGAGGGATTCACCCCTCCACTTT
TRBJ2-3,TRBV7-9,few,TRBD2,CASSLALAGGTDTQYF,TGTGCCAGCAGCTTAGCCCTAGCGGGGGGCACAGATACGCAGTATTTT